The source of this T cell receptor (beta chain) is a study of T cells after yellow fever vaccination. Study findings and constraints: Repertoires obtained by FACS sorting could include abundant clonotypes that entered as contaminants from the bulk population.

MiXCR, applied by TCRdb to the 5' RACE reads, yields one record per CDR3 protein. The repertoire holds approximately 510,000 distinct CDR3 sequences, with 21% as singletons. V was pared by 0 bases and J by 3 bases, with 9 bases of the junction left unmatched. The CDR3 is 17 residues long. Turning to this clonotype: Its antigen is not identified.

The sequences come from PBMCs, collected roughly 20 days after the first yellow fever vaccination. This clonotype was sampled from a man younger than 35 who received the YFV17D yellow fever vaccine. The chain employs TRBV23-1 and TRBJ2-5; 8 bases align to TRBD1. TRBV23-1 is an ORF, and what it does is uncertain. The CDR3 reads CASSQSFPQGAEETQYF. The CDR3 DNA reads as TGCGCCAGCAGTCAATCGTTCCCGCAGGGGGCCGAAGAGACCCAGTACTTC.